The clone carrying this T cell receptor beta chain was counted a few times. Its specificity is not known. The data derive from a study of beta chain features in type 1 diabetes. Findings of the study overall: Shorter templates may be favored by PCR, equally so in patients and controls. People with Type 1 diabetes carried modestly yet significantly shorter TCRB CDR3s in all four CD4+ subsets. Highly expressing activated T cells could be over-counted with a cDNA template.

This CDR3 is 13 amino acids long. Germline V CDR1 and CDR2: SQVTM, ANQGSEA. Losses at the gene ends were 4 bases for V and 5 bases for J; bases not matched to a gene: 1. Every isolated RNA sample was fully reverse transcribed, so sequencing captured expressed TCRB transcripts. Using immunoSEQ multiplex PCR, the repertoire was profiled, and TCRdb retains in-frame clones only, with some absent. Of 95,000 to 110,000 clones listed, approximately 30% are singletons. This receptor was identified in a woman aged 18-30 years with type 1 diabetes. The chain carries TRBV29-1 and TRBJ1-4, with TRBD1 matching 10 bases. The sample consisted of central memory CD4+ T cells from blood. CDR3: CSVGTGGNEKLFF. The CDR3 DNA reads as TGCAGCGTTGGGACAGGGGGGAATGAAAAACTGTTTTTT.